The 13 T cell receptor beta chains below were found in one sample sequenced in a study of shared clonotypes between healthy human individuals. Naive CD8 populations comprised CD45RO-negative cells positively selected for CCR7, excluding terminally differentiated effector memory CD45RA+ cells. Assay used: immunoSEQ multiplex PCR; TCRdb lists only in-frame clones, some missing. Here the sample spans hundreds of thousands of clones, approximately 95% being singletons. The specimen was naive CD8+ T cells sorted from blood. All receptors derive from a woman aged 25 to 45 in good health.

This clone was seen a single time. The genes are TRBV4-1 and TRBJ2-7; D not resolved. The CDR3 is 13 residues long. Trimming left V 1 base short and J 6 bases short, with 10 bases between. Germline CDR1 and CDR2: MGHRA and YSYEKL. The CDR3 DNA sequence: TGCGCCAGCAGCCAAGTGGCCGGCGGCGAGCAGTACTTC. It translates to CASSQVAGGEQYF.

The chain is built from TRBV19 and TRBJ2-2, with TRBD2 matching 8 bases. The CDR3 runs to 15 residues. Germline CDR1 reads LNHDA; CDR2 reads SQIVND (reference sequence). J was trimmed by 5 bases and V by 5 bases; bases with no gene match: 7. The CDR3: CASSLPREGTGELFF. The CDR3 bases are TGTGCCAGTAGTCTCCCCCGGGAGGGAACCGGGGAGCTGTTTTTT.

The chain recombines TRBV11-2 with TRBJ1-6, with unresolved D. CDR1 is SGHAT and CDR2 is FQNNGV in the germline V gene. The V gene lost 1 base and the J gene lost 7 bases, with 5 bases spanning the gap. The CDR3 is 13 residues long. The CDR3 region has the DNA TGTGCCAGCAGCTTAGGGGAAAATTCACCCCTCCACTTT. It is translated as CASSLGENSPLHF.

As concerns this clone: Other DNA sequences of this sample code for an identical CDR3. The chain joins TRBV19 to TRBJ1-1; TRBD1 is a possible D gene (6 bases). V dropped 3 bases and J dropped 2 bases, with 7 bases sitting between them. Germline V lookup: CDR1 LNHDA, CDR2 SQIVND (reference sequence). The CDR3 runs 13 residues. CDR3 sequence: CASSIRGNTEAFF. The CDR3 coding sequence is TGTGCCAGTAGTATCAGGGGCAACACTGAAGCTTTCTTT.

V is TRBV19 and J is TRBJ1-5; D ambiguous. In germline, CDR1 is LNHDA, CDR2 SQIVND (reference sequence). This CDR3 contains 13 residues. V lost 7 bases, J lost 3 bases, and 10 bases lay in between. The CDR3 nucleotides are TGTGCCAGTATCGGGAAGGCCAATCAGCCCCAGCATTTT. It is translated as CASIGKANQPQHF.

This chain joins TRBV14 and TRBJ2-7; TRBD2 matches at 11 bases. The CDR3 runs to 15 residues. J was trimmed by 0 bases and V by 3 bases; bases with no gene match: 1. Germline lookup yields CDR1 SGHDN and CDR2 FVKESK. CDR3 sequence reads: CASSQGLAASYEQYF. The CDR3 DNA sequence: TGTGCCAGCAGCCAGGGACTAGCGGCCTCCTACGAGCAGTACTTC. The variable domain in full, completed from reference TRBV14 and TRBJ2-7, reads EAGVTQFPSHSVIEKGQTVTLRCDPISGHDNLYWYRRVMGKEIKFLLHFVKESKQDESGMPNNRFLAERTGGTYSTLKVQPAELEDSGVYFCASSQGLAASYEQYFGPGTRLTVT.

This clone is a singleton in its sample. V and J are TRBV10-3 and TRBJ2-1; D gene uncertain. Germline CDR1 reads ENHRY; CDR2 reads SYGVKD. V lost 0 bases, J lost 1 base, and 7 bases lay in between. The CDR3 has 15 residues. This CDR3 is CAISESGGSYNEQFF. The CDR3 coding sequence is TGTGCCATCAGTGAGTCCGGTGGTTCCTACAATGAGCAGTTCTTC.

The chain combines TRBV29-1 with TRBJ2-1; possible D gene TRBD1, 6 bases. The CDR3 has 14 amino acids. V gave up 6 bases and J gave up 3 bases, with 15 bases separating them. Germline V gene data show CDR1 as SQVTM and CDR2 as ANQGSEA. The CDR3 here is CSVGDIRHYNEQFF. The CDR3 DNA reads as TGCAGCGTAGGGGACATTCGGCACTACAATGAGCAGTTCTTC.

Remarks on this clone: One end of the junction is discordant with germline, which a read error may explain. This CDR3 is CASNLLGSYNEQFF. The CDR3, as DNA: TGTGCCAGCAACTTACTCGGCTCCTACAATGAGCAGTTCTTC. The rearrangement uses TRBV7-8 and TRBJ2-1; D gene uncertain. Germline V gives CDR1 SGHVS, CDR2 FQNEAQ. This CDR3 spans 14 amino acids.

This clone was recorded only once. The CDR3 DNA follows: TGTGCCAGCAGCTTAGGCAGGGAGGACGAGCAGTACTTC. This codes for CASSLGREDEQYF. This rearrangement joins TRBV13 to TRBJ2-7; possible D gene TRBD2, 6 bases. This CDR3 has 13 residues. Trimming removed 0 bases at V and 5 bases at J, with 8 bases between. CDR1 and CDR2 from the germline V gene are PRHDT and FYEKMQ (reference sequence).

V gene TRBV6-1 combines with J gene TRBJ2-7; TRBD2 matches at 10 bases. This CDR3 is 14 amino acids long. The germline V gene has CDR1 MNHNS and CDR2 SASEGT. Trimming at V came to 8 bases and at J to 4 bases, leaving 8 bases not matched to a gene. The CDR3 bases are TGTGCCAGCCCGAGTTTAGCGGGAGGTTACGAGCAGTACTTC. It codes for CASPSLAGGYEQYF.

The J gene is TRBJ2-6, the V gene TRBV5-6; D is possibly TRBD1 (5 bases). The V gene lost 1 base and the J gene lost 4 bases, with 12 bases spanning the gap. From germline, CDR1 is SGHDT and CDR2 YYEEEE. This CDR3 has 16 residues. The CDR3 region is CASSLWRTPGANVLTF. DNA for the CDR3: TGTGCCAGCAGCTTGTGGCGGACACCAGGGGCCAACGTCCTGACTTTC.

The chain combines TRBV2 with TRBJ1-5; 10 bases map to TRBD1. J lost 6 bases, V lost 7 bases, and 12 bases had no gene match. Germline V gene data show CDR1 as SNHLY and CDR2 as FYNNEI. The CDR3 covers 16 residues. The CDR3 nucleotides are TGTGCCAGCAAACCAACCCGGGACAGGGGACTTCAGCCCCAGCATTTT. Encoded protein: CASKPTRDRGLQPQHF.